The subject of this entry is one T cell receptor (beta chain). Its antigen is currently unknown. The source of the sample is a study of beta chain features in type 1 diabetes. Points from the study as a whole: Possibly, sequencing cDNA over-represented cells that had high TCR expression levels. Researchers report that Type 1 diabetes patients had moderately but significantly shorter TCRB CDR3s across all four CD4+ subsets.

What was sequenced were expressed TCRB transcripts, since all of the isolated RNA had been reverse transcribed. Assay used: immunoSEQ multiplex PCR; TCRdb lists only in-frame clones, some missing. The data show under 200,000 clones, about 9.4% seen once. The CDR3 totals 15 residues. V was pared by 0 bases and J by 1 base, with 8 bases between. From germline, CDR1 is SGHNT and CDR2 YYREEE (reference sequence). This TCR came from a man younger than 40 with type 1 diabetes. The genes are TRBV5-4 and TRBJ2-1, with a possible D match to TRBD1 (5 bases). The specimen sequenced was central memory CD4+ T cells from blood. CDR3 sequence reads: CASSLEPGSYNEQFF. CDR3 nucleotide sequence: TGTGCCAGCAGCTTGGAGCCAGGGTCCTACAATGAGCAGTTCTTC.